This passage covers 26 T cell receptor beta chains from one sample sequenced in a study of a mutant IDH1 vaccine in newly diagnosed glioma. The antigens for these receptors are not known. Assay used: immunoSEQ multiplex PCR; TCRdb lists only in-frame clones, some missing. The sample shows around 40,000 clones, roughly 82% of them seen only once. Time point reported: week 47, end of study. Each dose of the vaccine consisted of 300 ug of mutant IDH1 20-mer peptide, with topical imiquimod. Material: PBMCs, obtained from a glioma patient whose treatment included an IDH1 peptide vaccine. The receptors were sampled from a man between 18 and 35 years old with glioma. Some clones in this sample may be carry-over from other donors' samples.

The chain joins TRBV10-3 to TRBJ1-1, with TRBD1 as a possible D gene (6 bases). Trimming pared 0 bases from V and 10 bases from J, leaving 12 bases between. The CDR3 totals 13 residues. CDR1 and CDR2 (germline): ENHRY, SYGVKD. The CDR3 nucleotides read TGTGCCATCAGTGAGTCGGGCAGGGGAACAGCTTTCTTT. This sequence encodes CAISESGRGTAFF.

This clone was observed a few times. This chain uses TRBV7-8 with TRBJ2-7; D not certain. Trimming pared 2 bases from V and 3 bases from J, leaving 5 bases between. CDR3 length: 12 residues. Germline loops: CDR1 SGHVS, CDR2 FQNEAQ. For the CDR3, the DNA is TGTGCCAGCAGCTTAACAAGCTACGAGCAGTACTTC. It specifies CASSLTSYEQYF.

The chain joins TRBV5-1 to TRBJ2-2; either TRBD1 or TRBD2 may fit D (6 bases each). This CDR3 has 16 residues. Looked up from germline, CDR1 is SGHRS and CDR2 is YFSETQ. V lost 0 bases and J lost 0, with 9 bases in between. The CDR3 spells CASSLEGGANTGELFF. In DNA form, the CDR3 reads TGCGCCAGCAGCTTGGAGGGGGGCGCGAACACCGGGGAGCTGTTTTTT.

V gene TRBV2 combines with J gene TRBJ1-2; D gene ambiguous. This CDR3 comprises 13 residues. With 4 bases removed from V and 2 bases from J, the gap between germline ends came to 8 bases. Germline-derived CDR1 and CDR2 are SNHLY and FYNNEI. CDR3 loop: CASSVWQNYGYTF. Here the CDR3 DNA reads TGTGCCAGCAGTGTTTGGCAAAACTATGGCTACACCTTC.

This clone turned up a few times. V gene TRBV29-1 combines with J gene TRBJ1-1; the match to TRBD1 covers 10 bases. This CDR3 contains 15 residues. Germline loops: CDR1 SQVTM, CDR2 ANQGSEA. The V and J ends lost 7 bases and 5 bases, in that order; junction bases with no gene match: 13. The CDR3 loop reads CSGIGTGVTGTEAFF. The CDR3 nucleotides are TGCAGCGGGATCGGGACAGGGGTCACCGGGACTGAAGCTTTCTTT.

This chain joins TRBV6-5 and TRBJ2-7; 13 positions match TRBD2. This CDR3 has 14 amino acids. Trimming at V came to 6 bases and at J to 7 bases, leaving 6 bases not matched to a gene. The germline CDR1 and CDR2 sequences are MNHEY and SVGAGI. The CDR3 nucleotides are TGTGCCAGCAGGGGACTAGCGGGGCCGGGGGAGCAGTACTTC. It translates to CASRGLAGPGEQYF.

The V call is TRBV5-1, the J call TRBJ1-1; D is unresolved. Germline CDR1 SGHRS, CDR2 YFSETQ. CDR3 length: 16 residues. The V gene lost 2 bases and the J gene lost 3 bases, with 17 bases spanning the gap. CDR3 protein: CASSFNGGPRDTEAFF. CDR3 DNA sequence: TGCGCCAGCAGCTTCAATGGCGGGCCTCGGGACACTGAAGCTTTCTTT. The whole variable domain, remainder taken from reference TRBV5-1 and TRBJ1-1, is KAGVTQTPRYLIKTRGQQVTLSCSPISGHRSVSWYQQTPGQGLQFLFEYFSETQRNKGNFPGRFSGRQFSNSRSEMNVSTLELGDSALYLCASSFNGGPRDTEAFFGQGTRLTVV.

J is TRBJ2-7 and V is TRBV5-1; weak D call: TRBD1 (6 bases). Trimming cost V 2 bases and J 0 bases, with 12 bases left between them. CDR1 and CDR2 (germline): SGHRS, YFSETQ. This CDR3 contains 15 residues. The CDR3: CASSLPTGSSYEQYF. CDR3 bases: TGCGCCAGCAGCTTACCGACAGGCAGCTCCTACGAGCAGTACTTC.

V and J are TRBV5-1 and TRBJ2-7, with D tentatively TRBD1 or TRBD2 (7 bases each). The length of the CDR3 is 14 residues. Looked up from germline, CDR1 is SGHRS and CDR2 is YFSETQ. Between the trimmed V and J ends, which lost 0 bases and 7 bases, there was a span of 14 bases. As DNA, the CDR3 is TGCGCCAGCAGCTTGGCTGGGAGGGGGCGGGAGCAGTACTTC. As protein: CASSLAGRGREQYF.

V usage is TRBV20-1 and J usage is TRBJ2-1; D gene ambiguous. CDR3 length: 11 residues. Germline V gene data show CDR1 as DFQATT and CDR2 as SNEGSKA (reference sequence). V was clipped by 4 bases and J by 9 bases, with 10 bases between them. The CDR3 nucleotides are TGCAGTGCTACCGGACCAGTTGAGCAGTTCTTC. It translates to CSATGPVEQFF.

CDR3 nucleotide sequence: TGTGCCAGCAGCGTAGTTTCCGGAGTTGATTTGGGAACTGAAGCTTTCTTT. Its protein product is CASSVVSGVDLGTEAFF. The chain has TRBV9 and TRBJ1-1; D unresolved. CDR1 and CDR2 (germline): SGDLS, YYNGEE. CDR3 size: 17 residues. V lost 0 bases and J lost 5, with 20 bases in between.

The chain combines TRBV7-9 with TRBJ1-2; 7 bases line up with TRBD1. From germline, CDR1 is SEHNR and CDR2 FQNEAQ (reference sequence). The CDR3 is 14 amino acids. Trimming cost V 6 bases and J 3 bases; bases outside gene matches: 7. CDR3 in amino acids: CASRLTGVDYGYTF. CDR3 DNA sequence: TGTGCCAGCAGACTAACAGGGGTGGACTATGGCTACACCTTC.

CDR3 DNA sequence: TGTGCCTGTAACCCGAGGGTATACAATGAGCAGTTCTTC. Translated, it gives CACNPRVYNEQFF. The J gene is TRBJ2-1, the V gene TRBV30; tentative D call: TRBD2 (5 bases). Trimming pared 6 bases from V and 4 bases from J, leaving 13 bases between. The CDR3 sequence is 13 residues long. The V gene's germline CDR1 is GTSNPN and CDR2 SVGIG (reference sequence).

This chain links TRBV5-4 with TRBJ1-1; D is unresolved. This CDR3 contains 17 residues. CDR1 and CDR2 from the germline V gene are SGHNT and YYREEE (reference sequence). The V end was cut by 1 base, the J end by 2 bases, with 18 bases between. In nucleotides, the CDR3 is TGTGCCAGCAGCTTGTACGGGAGCGCCCTCGCAAACACTGAAGCTTTCTTT. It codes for CASSLYGSALANTEAFF.

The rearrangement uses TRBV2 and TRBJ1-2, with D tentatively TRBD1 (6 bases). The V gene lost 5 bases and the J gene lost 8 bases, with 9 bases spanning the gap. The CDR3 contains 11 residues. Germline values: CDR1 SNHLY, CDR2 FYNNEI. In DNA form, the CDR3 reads TGTGCCAGCAGTCAGGGGTGGGGCTACACCTTC. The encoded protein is CASSQGWGYTF.

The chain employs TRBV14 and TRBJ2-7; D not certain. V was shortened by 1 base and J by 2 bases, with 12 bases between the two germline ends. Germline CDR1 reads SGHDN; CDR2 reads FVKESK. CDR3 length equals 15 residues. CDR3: CASSQGRTVAYEQYF. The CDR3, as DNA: TGTGCCAGCAGCCAAGGGCGCACGGTCGCCTACGAGCAGTACTTC.

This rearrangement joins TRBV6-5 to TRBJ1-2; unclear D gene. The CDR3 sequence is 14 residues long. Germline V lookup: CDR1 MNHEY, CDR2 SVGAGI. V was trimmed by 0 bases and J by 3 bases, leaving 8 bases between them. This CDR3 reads CASSYSQKDYGYTF. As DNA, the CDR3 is TGTGCCAGCAGTTACTCACAGAAAGACTATGGCTACACCTTC.

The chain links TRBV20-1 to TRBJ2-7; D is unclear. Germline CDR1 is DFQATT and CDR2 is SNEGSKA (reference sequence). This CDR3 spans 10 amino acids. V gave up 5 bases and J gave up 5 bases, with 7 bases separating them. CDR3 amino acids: CSAAGDEQYF. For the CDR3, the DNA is TGCAGTGCTGCCGGAGACGAGCAGTACTTC.

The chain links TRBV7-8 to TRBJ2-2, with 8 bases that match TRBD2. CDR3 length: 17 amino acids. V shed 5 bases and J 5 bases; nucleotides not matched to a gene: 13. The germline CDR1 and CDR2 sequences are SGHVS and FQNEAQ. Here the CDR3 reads CASSLVGGAGATGELFF. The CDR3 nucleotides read TGTGCCAGCAGCCTGGTTGGGGGAGCGGGAGCTACCGGGGAGCTGTTTTTT.

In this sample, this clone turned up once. This CDR3 reads CASSHRPGKNTEAFF. The DNA for the CDR3 is TGCGCCAGCAGCCACCGGCCGGGAAAGAACACTGAAGCTTTCTTT. The chain has TRBV4-3 and TRBJ1-1; no clear D. This CDR3 has 15 amino acids. The germline V gene has CDR1 LGHNA and CDR2 YSLEER. V was cut by 3 bases and J by 1 base, with 12 bases left in between.

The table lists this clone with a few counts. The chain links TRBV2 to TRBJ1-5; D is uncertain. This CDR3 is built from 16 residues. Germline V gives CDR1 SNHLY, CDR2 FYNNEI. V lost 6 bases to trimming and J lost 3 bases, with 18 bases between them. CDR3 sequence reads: CASSEQSALYNQPQHF. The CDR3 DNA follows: TGTGCCAGCAGCGAACAGTCCGCCCTTTACAATCAGCCCCAGCATTTT.

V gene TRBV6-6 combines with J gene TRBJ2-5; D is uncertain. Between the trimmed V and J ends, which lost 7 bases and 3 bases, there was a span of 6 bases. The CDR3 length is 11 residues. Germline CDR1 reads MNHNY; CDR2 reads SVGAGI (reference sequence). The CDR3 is CASKAEETQYF. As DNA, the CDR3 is TGTGCCAGCAAGGCGGAAGAGACCCAGTACTTC.

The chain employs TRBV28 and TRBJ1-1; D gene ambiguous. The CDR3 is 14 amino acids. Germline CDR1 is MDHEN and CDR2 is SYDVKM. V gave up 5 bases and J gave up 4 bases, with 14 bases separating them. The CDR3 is CASSLNLRVTEAFF. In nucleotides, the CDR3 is TGTGCCAGCAGTCTAAACCTCCGGGTCACTGAAGCTTTCTTT.

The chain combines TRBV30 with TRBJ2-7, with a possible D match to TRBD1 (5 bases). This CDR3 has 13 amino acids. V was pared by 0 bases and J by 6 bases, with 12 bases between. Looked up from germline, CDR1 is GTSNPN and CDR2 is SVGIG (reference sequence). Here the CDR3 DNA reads TGTGCCTGGAGTGTTTCGAGGCAGGGCGAGCAGTACTTC. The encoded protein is CAWSVSRQGEQYF.

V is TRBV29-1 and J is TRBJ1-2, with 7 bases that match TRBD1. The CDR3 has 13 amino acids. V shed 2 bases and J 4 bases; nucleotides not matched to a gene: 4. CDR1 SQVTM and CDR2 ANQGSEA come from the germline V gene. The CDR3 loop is CSVELGGIYGYTF. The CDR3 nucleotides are TGCAGCGTTGAATTAGGGGGCATCTATGGCTACACCTTC.

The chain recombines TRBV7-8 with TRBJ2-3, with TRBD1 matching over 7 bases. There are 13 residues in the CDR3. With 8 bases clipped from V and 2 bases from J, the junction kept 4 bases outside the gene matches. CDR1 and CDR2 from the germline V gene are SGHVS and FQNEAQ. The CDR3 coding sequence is TGTGCCAGCGACAGGGCTAACACAGATACGCAGTATTTT. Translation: CASDRANTDTQYF.